This T cell receptor (beta chain) was sequenced during a study of post-analysis software for immune sequencing data. About the research overall: Recorded subtypes: relapsing-remitting, secondary progressive, progressive-relapsing; some patients unannotated. General study points: Strong co-clustering by F measure was seen for same-batch samples. Relative to controls, patients had several TRBV segments at higher frequency, with TRBV5-6, TRBV5-1 and TRBV20-1 among these. When compared against controls, multiple sclerosis patients showed significantly lower normalized Chao1 diversity.

As regards this clonotype: Its antigen is unknown.

Unique-molecular-identifier-tagged TCR beta cDNA libraries were used. The T cell input of about 0.85 to 10 million gave about 470,000 cDNA molecules. TCRdb called the PCR reads again in MiXCR, with one record for every CDR3 protein. The sample lists approximately 630,000 distinct CDR3 sequences; more than 50% were seen once. The CDR3 totals 14 residues. CDR1 is MNHNY and CDR2 is SVGAGI in the germline V gene (reference sequence). The V end lost 5 bases, the J end lost 10 bases, and 18 bases lay between the germline ends. This chain connects TRBV6-6 to TRBJ2-1, with D tentatively TRBD2 (6 bases). The source of this sequence is a girl aged 2-9 years with multiple sclerosis. Sequences were obtained from blood. The CDR3 DNA sequence: TGTGCCAGCAGTACCGGGACTGCCGCGGAAGAGCAGTTCTTC. It yields the protein CASSTGTAAEEQFF.